A single sample is the source of the 3 T cell receptor beta chains below, sequenced in a study of beta chain features in type 1 diabetes. Study results and limitations: Type 1 diabetes patients showed a moderate but significant shortening of TCRB CDR3s in all four CD4+ subsets.

What these receptors recognize is not known. Reverse transcribing all isolated RNA meant expressed TCRB transcripts were sequenced. Sequenced by immunoSEQ multiplex PCR; TCRdb stores in-frame clones only, minus some. The repertoire includes 150,000 or so clones, roughly 59% of them detected once, and approximately 0.089% sits in the top ten. Specimen: naive CD4+ T cells from blood. These receptors were obtained from a man aged 25 to 45 with type 1 diabetes.

CDR3 amino acids: CASSPTTGRNEQFF. The CDR3 DNA is TGTGCCAGCAGCCCAACAACAGGGCGCAATGAGCAGTTCTTC. The V and J genes are TRBV28 and TRBJ2-1; the D gene is possibly TRBD1 (6 bases). The V end lost 6 bases, the J end lost 6 bases, and 15 bases lay between the germline ends. The germline V gene encodes CDR1 MDHEN and CDR2 SYDVKM. The CDR3 totals 14 residues.

This chain joins TRBV29-1 and TRBJ2-5; D is possibly TRBD2 (5 bases). The CDR3 extends over 12 amino acids. Per germline, CDR1 SQVTM and CDR2 ANQGSEA. V was cut by 4 bases and J by 5 bases, with 11 bases left in between. The CDR3 reads CSVAGNRETQYF. The DNA for the CDR3 is TGCAGCGTTGCGGGAAACCGGGAGACCCAGTACTTC.

J is TRBJ2-1 and V is TRBV28; tentative D call: TRBD2 (5 bases). The CDR3 spans 15 residues. CDR1 and CDR2 (germline): MDHEN, SYDVKM. V lost 5 bases and J 0 bases, leaving 11 bases between the germline ends. The CDR3 DNA is TGTGCCAGCAGTGGCGGACTGAACTCCTACAATGAGCAGTTCTTC. It codes for CASSGGLNSYNEQFF. The full variable domain, in which reference TRBV28 and TRBJ2-1 provide the parts outside the CDR3, is DVKVTQSSRYLVKRTGEKVFLECVQDMDHENMFWYRQDPGLGLRLIYFSYDVKMKEKGDIPEGYSVSREKKERFSLILESASTNQTSMYLCASSGGLNSYNEQFFGPGTRLTVL.